The source of this TCR beta chain is a study of OX40 agonist ivuxolimab in advanced cancers. Repertoires were generated with immunoSEQ multiplex PCR, while TCRdb's copy carries only in-frame clones and drops some. The table lists about 51,000 clones, around 77% of them singletons. This clone showed up just a few times. The origin of this receptor is an adult with an advanced solid tumor such as melanoma, head and neck, liver or kidney cancer. This sample comprised CD4+ or CD8+ T cells sorted from blood, obtained in a trial of the OX40 agonist ivuxolimab.

This chain's CDR3 is CASSLMVNSPLHF. In nucleotides, the CDR3 is TGCGCCAGCAGCTTGATGGTGAATTCACCCCTCCACTTT. This chain uses TRBV5-1 with TRBJ1-6, with D unresolved. The CDR3 spans 13 residues. The V gene lost 1 base and the J gene lost 7 bases, with 6 bases spanning the gap. The V gene's germline CDR1 is SGHRS and CDR2 YFSETQ.